This T cell receptor beta chain was documented in a study of CD8 T cells in Susac syndrome. Whole-study results and caveats: The study recognized that its TCR sequencing and HLA analysis covered a relatively small number of individuals.

The RNA input was about 0.45 to 1 ug, and it was reverse transcribed with random hexamers. Amplification of TCR beta CDR3 spanned 54 Vbeta and 13 Jbeta via immunoSEQ multiplex PCR. TCRdb processed the immunoSEQ multiplex PCR reads anew with MiXCR; each CDR3 protein has one entry. There are around 150,000 distinct CDR3 sequences in the sample; approximately 93% occur only once, and over 0.09% lies in the top ten. On this clonotype itself: What it recognizes is unknown.

Germline lookup yields CDR1 GTSNPN and CDR2 SVGIG (reference sequence). The V end was cut by 0 bases, the J end by 11 bases, with 19 bases between. CDR3 length: 15 residues. High-throughput TCR beta sequencing covered peripheral CD8+ and CD4+ T cells. It was negative isolation that provided the CD8+ and CD4+ T cells, whereas TEMRA cells were enriched by FACS. The chain carries TRBV30 and TRBJ1-4, with D possibly TRBD1 on 5 matching bases. The specimen was CD4+ T cells from PBMCs. This receptor was identified in a human donor with multiple sclerosis. The CDR3 loop is CAWSVGHRERFKLFF. The CDR3 coding sequence is TGTGCCTGGAGTGTCGGACACCGAGAAAGATTCAAACTGTTTTTT.